This T cell receptor beta chain comes out of a study of Ad26.COV2.S vaccination and SARS-CoV-2 variants. Whole-study context: The authors gave Ad26.COV2.S intramuscularly, either once or twice 56 days apart.

TCRdb keeps only in-frame clones here, not all; method: immunoSEQ multiplex PCR. The sample holds roughly 680,000 clones, 89% seen once. General study findings and limits: Total responses of T cells may have been underestimated by the analyses of TCR breadth and depth. After vaccination, substantial breadth of spike-specific CD8+ and CD4+ responses was reported.

The treatment here: roughly 19 received Ad26.COV2.S at low or high dose, single or two shots; about 5 received placebo; per-sample allocation not given. Sampling occurred on day 63 after the first vaccine or placebo injection. Points on this clone: Its cognate antigen is unknown.

CDR3 length equals 16 residues. With V trimmed by 4 bases and J by 3 bases, 11 bases remained unmatched. Per germline, CDR1 ENHRY and CDR2 SYGVKD. This rearrangement joins TRBV10-3 to TRBJ1-1, with 7 bases that match TRBD1. Source: peripheral blood, taken in a trial of Ad26.COV2.S vaccine versus placebo. This receptor was identified in a person between 18 and 65 years old who received the Ad26.COV2.S COVID-19 vaccine or a placebo. This chain's CDR3 is CAISAEGGTVYTEAFF. Written as DNA, the CDR3 is TGTGCCATCAGTGCAGAGGGGGGGACAGTATACACTGAAGCTTTCTTT.